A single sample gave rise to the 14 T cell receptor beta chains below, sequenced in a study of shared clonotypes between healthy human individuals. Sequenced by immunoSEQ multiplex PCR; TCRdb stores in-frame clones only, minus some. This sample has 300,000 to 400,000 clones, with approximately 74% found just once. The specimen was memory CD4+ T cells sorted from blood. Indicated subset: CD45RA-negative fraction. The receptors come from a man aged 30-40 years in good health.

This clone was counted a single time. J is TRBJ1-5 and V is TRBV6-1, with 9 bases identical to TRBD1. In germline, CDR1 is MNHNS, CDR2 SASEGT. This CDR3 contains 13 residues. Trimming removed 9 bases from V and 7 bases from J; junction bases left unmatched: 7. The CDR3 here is CASQGQGRQPQHF. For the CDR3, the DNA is TGTGCCAGTCAGGGACAGGGAAGGCAGCCCCAGCATTTT.

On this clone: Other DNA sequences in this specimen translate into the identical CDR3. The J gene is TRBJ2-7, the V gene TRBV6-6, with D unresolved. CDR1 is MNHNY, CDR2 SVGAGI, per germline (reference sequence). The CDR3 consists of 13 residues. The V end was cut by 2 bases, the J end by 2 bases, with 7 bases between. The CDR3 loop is CASSYQSTYEQYF. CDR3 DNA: TGTGCCAGCAGTTACCAGTCGACCTACGAGCAGTACTTC.

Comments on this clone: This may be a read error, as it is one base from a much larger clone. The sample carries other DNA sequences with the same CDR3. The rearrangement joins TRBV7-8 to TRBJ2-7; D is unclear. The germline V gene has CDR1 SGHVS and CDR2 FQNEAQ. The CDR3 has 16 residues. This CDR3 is CASSPSGRGRSYEQYF. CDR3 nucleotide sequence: TGCGCCAGCAGCCCTTCCGGGCGCGGACGGTCATACGAGCAGTACTTC. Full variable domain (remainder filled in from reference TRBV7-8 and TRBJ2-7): GAGVSQSPRYKVAKRGQDVALRCDPISGHVSLFWYQQALGQGPEFLTYFQNEAQLDKSGLPSDRFFAERPEGSVSTLKIQRTQQEDSAVYLCASSPSGRGRSYEQYFGPGTRLTVT.

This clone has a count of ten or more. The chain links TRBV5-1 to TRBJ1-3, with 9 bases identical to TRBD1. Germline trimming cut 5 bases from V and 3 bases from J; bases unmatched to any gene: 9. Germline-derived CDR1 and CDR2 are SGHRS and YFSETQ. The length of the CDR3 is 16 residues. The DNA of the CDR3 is TGCGCCAGCAGTTTAGGGACAGGGTTCGGTGGAAACACCATATATTTT. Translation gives CASSLGTGFGGNTIYF.

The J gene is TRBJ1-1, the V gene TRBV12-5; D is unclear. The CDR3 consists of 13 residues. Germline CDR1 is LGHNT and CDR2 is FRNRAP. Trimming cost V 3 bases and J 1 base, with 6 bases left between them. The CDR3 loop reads CASGLGPNTEAFF. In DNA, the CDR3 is TGTGCTAGTGGTTTAGGTCCGAACACTGAAGCTTTCTTT.

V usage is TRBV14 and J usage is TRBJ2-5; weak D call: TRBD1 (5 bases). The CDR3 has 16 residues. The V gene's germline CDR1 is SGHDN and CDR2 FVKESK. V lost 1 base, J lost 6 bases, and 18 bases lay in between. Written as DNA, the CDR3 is TGTGCCAGCAGCCAAGGTTTTTTGGGGCTCCGGAAGACCCAGTACTTC. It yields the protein CASSQGFLGLRKTQYF.

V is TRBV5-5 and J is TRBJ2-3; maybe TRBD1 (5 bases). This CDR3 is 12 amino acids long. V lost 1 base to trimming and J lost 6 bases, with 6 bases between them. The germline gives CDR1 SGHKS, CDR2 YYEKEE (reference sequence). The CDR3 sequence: CASSLTGDTQYF. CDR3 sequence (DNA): TGTGCCAGCAGCTTGACAGGTGATACGCAGTATTTT.

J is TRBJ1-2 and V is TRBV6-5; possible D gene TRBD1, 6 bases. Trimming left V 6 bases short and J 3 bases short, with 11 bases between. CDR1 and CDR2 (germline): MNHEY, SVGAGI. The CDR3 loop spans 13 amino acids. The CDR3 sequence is CASSPGQYYGYTF. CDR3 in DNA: TGTGCCAGCAGCCCCGGACAGTACTATGGCTACACCTTC.

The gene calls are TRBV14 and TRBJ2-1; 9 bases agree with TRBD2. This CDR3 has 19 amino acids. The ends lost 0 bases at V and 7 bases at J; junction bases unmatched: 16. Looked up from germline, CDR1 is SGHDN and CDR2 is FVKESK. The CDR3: CASSQDYGLTSGFRNEQFF. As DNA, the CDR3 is TGTGCCAGCAGCCAAGATTACGGACTTACTAGCGGGTTTCGGAATGAGCAGTTCTTC.

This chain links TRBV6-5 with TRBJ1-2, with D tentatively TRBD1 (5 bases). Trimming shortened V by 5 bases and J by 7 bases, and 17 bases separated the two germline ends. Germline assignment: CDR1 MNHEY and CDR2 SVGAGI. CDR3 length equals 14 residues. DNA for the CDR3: TGTGCCAGCAGTCCCGCAGGGCCGGCGTTTGGCTACACCTTC. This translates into CASSPAGPAFGYTF.

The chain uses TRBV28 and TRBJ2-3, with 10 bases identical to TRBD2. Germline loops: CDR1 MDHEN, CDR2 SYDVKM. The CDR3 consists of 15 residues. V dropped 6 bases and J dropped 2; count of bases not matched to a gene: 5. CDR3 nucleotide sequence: TGTGCCAGCAGCCCTAGCGGGGGATTCACAGATACGCAGTATTTT. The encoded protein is CASSPSGGFTDTQYF. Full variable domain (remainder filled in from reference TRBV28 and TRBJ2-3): DVKVTQSSRYLVKRTGEKVFLECVQDMDHENMFWYRQDPGLGLRLIYFSYDVKMKEKGDIPEGYSVSREKKERFSLILESASTNQTSMYLCASSPSGGFTDTQYFGPGTRLTVL.

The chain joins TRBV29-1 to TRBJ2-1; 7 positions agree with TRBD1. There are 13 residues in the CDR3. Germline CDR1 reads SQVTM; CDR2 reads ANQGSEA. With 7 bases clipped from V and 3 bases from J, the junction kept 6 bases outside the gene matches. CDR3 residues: CSATGVIYNEQFF. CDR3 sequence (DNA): TGCAGCGCCACAGGGGTGATCTACAATGAGCAGTTCTTC.

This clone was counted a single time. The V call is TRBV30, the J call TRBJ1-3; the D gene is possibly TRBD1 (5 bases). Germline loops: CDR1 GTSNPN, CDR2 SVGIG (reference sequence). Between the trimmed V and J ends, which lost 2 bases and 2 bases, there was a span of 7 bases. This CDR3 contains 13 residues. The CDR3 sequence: CAWSWGAGNTIYF. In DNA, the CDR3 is TGTGCCTGGAGTTGGGGGGCTGGAAACACCATATATTTT. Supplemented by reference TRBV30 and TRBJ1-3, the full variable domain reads SQTIHQWPATLVQPVGSPLSLECTVEGTSNPNLYWYRQAAGRGLQLLFYSVGIGQISSEVPQNLSASRPQDRQFILSSKKLLLSDSGFYLCAWSWGAGNTIYFGEGSWLTVV.

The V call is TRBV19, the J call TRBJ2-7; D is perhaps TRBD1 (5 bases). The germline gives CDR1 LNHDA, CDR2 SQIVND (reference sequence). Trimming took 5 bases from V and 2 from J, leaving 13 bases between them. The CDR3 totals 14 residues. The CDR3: CASSGQGGAYEQYF. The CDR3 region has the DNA TGTGCCAGTAGTGGGCAGGGTGGGGCCTACGAGCAGTACTTC.